One and the same sample provided the 25 T cell receptor beta chains below, sequenced in a study of T cells after yellow fever vaccination. One entry per CDR3 protein, called by TCRdb with MiXCR from the 5' RACE reads. The table records around 300,000 distinct CDR3 sequences, under 15% of them present only once. Sequencing used CD4+ T cells sorted from PBMCs, obtained 45 days after the yellow fever booster vaccination. The source is a man aged 25 to 40 who received the YFV17D yellow fever vaccine.

In this sample, this clonotype turned up a few times. This chain's CDR3 is CASSLGGPGAETQYF. CDR3 DNA sequence: TGTGCCAGCAGCTTAGGGGGGCCAGGAGCAGAGACCCAGTACTTC. The V and J genes are TRBV7-8 and TRBJ2-5; TRBD1 might be the D (6 bases). The CDR3 covers 15 residues. The ends were cut back, 1 base at V and 4 bases at J, with 13 bases in the middle. Germline CDR1 SGHVS, CDR2 FQNEAQ. The whole variable domain, filled in from reference TRBV7-8 and TRBJ2-5, reads GAGVSQSPRYKVAKRGQDVALRCDPISGHVSLFWYQQALGQGPEFLTYFQNEAQLDKSGLPSDRFFAERPEGSVSTLKIQRTQQEDSAVYLCASSLGGPGAETQYFGPGTRLLVL.

This clonotype was seen a handful of times. J is TRBJ2-1 and V is TRBV11-1; 9 nucleotides align to TRBD2. With V trimmed by 3 bases and J by 6 bases, 15 bases remained unmatched. This CDR3 region has 18 residues. Germline V gene data show CDR1 as SGHAT and CDR2 as FQDESV (reference sequence). Here the CDR3 reads CASSFGASSGERGNEQFF. The CDR3 nucleotides read TGTGCCAGCAGCTTTGGGGCCTCTAGCGGGGAAAGGGGCAATGAGCAGTTCTTC.

The chain joins TRBV12-3 or TRBV12-4 to TRBJ2-5; D call uncertain. The CDR3 spans 13 residues. The ends were cut back, 6 bases at V and 5 bases at J, with 13 bases in the middle. DNA of the CDR3: TGTGCCAGCAGCCGCAAGGGTAGGGAGACCCAGTACTTC. Protein: CASSRKGRETQYF.

This clonotype was observed at least ten times. The chain uses TRBV7-2 and TRBJ2-7, with TRBD2 identical over 14 bases. Germline V CDR1 and CDR2: SGHTA, FQGNSA. V gave up 5 bases and J gave up 7 bases; unmatched junction bases: 7. The CDR3 is made up of 15 amino acids. CDR3 in DNA: TGTGCCAGCAGCACCTCGGGACTAGCGGGAGTTGAGCAGTACTTC. Its translation: CASSTSGLAGVEQYF.

V and J are TRBV7-1 and TRBJ1-1; no clear D. TRBV7-1 is an open reading frame whose function is uncertain. The CDR3 length is 13 residues. The ends were cut back, 4 bases at V and 4 bases at J, with 10 bases in the middle. CDR3: CASSYITVTEAFF. The CDR3 DNA reads TGTGCCAGCAGCTACATTACAGTCACTGAAGCTTTCTTT.

This clonotype was seen many times. A read error may produce the germline difference seen at one junction end. The J gene is TRBJ2-3, the V gene TRBV5-1; perhaps TRBD1 as D (5 bases). CDR1 is SGHRS and CDR2 is YFSETQ in the germline V gene. This CDR3 is 13 amino acids long. CDR3 sequence (DNA): TGTGCCAGCAGCCCAGGGCACACAGATACGCAGTATTTT. Translation: CASSPGHTDTQYF. The full variable domain, in which reference TRBV5-1 and TRBJ2-3 provide the parts outside the CDR3, is KAGVTQTPRYLIKTRGQQVTLSCSPISGHRSVSWYQQTPGQGLQFLFEYFSETQRNKGNFPGRFSGRQFSNSRSEMNVSTLELGDSALYLCASSPGHTDTQYFGPGTRLTVL.

The rearrangement joins TRBV20-1 to TRBJ2-7; TRBD1 matches 9 bases. The CDR3 has 14 residues. Germline V lookup: CDR1 DFQATT, CDR2 SNEGSKA (reference sequence). V lost 3 bases to trimming and J lost 6 bases; unmatched junction nucleotides: 9. DNA for the CDR3: TGCAGTGCTAGCCTGGGGACAGGGATAGCCGAGCAGTACTTC. Its translation is CSASLGTGIAEQYF.

A few counts support this clonotype. CDR3 sequence (DNA): TGCAGTGCTAGACCATTACTAAGAGGGAGTACAGATACGCAGTATTTT. Translated, it gives CSARPLLRGSTDTQYF. V is TRBV20-1 and J is TRBJ2-3; D may be TRBD2 (5 bases). CDR3 length equals 16 residues. Germline CDR1 is DFQATT and CDR2 is SNEGSKA (reference sequence). V was shortened by 2 bases and J by 3 bases, with 18 bases between the two germline ends.

Notes on this clonotype: A single base separates this from a much larger clone, so it may be a read error. Because it lacks the conserved phenylalanine or tryptophan at the end, this CDR3 is likely a read error. This CDR3 is CASSLEDRERYEQYY. CDR3 DNA: TGTGCCAGCAGCTTAGAAGACAGGGAGCGCTACGAGCAGTACTAC. This chain connects TRBV7-6 to TRBJ2-7; TRBD1 matches 7 bases. The CDR3 is 15 amino acids. The germline gives CDR1 SGHVS, CDR2 FNYEAQ. V shed 1 base and J 3 bases; nucleotides not matched to a gene: 6.

This clonotype was counted a few times. The gene calls are TRBV7-9 and TRBJ2-2; the D call may be TRBD1 or TRBD2 (5 bases each). The CDR3 covers 15 residues. CDR1 is SEHNR and CDR2 is FQNEAQ in the germline V gene (reference sequence). V lost 8 bases and J 6 bases, leaving 19 bases between the germline ends. In DNA, the CDR3 is TGTGCCAGCCTCGACTTCATCGGGGCCGCCGGGGAGCTGTTTTTT. Protein product: CASLDFIGAAGELFF.

CDR3 amino acids: CASTLMGGHAAFF. The DNA of the CDR3 is TGTGCCAGCACCTTAATGGGCGGTCATGCGGCTTTCTTT. The rearrangement joins TRBV12-3 or TRBV12-4 to TRBJ1-1; D uncertain. V was trimmed by 7 bases and J by 11 bases, leaving 20 bases between them. CDR3 size: 13 residues.

This clonotype was counted many times. CDR3: CASSLQGASSTDTQYF. The CDR3, as DNA: TGTGCCAGCAGCCTCCAAGGGGCTAGCAGCACAGATACGCAGTATTTT. The chain couples TRBV7-3 to TRBJ2-3; possibly TRBD1 or TRBD2 for D (5 bases each). CDR3 length: 16 amino acids. Trimming shortened V by 5 bases and J by 0 bases, and 15 bases separated the two germline ends. Per the germline V gene, CDR1 is SGHTA and CDR2 is FQGTGA.

This clonotype was observed a handful of times. The chain recombines TRBV10-3 with TRBJ1-3; the D is unclear. Trimming cost V 7 bases and J 4 bases, with 5 bases left between them. The CDR3 has 11 amino acids. Germline V lookup: CDR1 ENHRY, CDR2 SYGVKD. As DNA, the CDR3 is TGTGCCATCAAAAGAGGAAACACCATATATTTT. This codes for CAIKRGNTIYF.

The chain uses TRBV10-3 and TRBJ2-1, with D tentatively TRBD1 (7 bases). This CDR3 region has 17 residues. Trimming cost V 4 bases and J 5 bases, with 21 bases left between them. Germline V gives CDR1 ENHRY, CDR2 SYGVKD. CDR3 region: CAISATGNSGGDNEQFF. CDR3 in DNA: TGTGCCATCAGTGCGACAGGGAACTCCGGGGGCGACAATGAGCAGTTCTTC.

This clonotype was recorded a few times. J is TRBJ1-1 and V is TRBV20-1; 7 bases match TRBD1. This CDR3 has 14 amino acids. J was trimmed by 5 bases and V by 1 base; bases with no gene match: 7. In germline, CDR1 is DFQATT, CDR2 SNEGSKA (reference sequence). The CDR3 reads CSARVGQGVTEAFF. Written as DNA, the CDR3 is TGCAGTGCTAGAGTGGGGCAGGGGGTAACTGAAGCTTTCTTT.

The gene calls are TRBV5-5 and TRBJ2-4; TRBD1 aligns across 9 bases. The CDR3 runs to 16 residues. Germline trimming cut 4 bases from V and 8 bases from J; bases unmatched to any gene: 13. Per germline, CDR1 SGHKS and CDR2 YYEKEE (reference sequence). The CDR3 nucleotides are TGTGCCAGCAGCCACGGCCCCGGGACAGGGATGGACATTCAGTACTTC. This sequence encodes CASSHGPGTGMDIQYF.

J is TRBJ2-1 and V is TRBV7-9; the match to TRBD2 covers 7 bases. The CDR3 length is 13 residues. V lost 10 bases and J lost 7; bases outside the gene matches: 10. Germline loops: CDR1 SEHNR, CDR2 FQNEAQ (reference sequence). CDR3 in amino acids: CANIAGPTNEQFF. The CDR3 DNA is TGTGCCAACATAGCGGGCCCGACAAATGAGCAGTTCTTC.

This clonotype was seen a handful of times. The chain has TRBV7-2 and TRBJ2-5; D is possibly TRBD2 (6 bases). CDR1 is SGHTA, CDR2 FQGNSA, per germline. V was clipped by 9 bases and J by 5 bases, with 7 bases between them. CDR3 length: 10 amino acids. The CDR3 reads CASGRETQYF. CDR3 coding DNA: TGTGCCAGTGGGAGGGAGACCCAGTACTTC.

The genes are TRBV7-2 and TRBJ2-5; D is possibly TRBD2 (5 bases). The germline V gene encodes CDR1 SGHTA and CDR2 FQGNSA. Trimming cost V 4 bases and J 4 bases, with 13 bases left between them. The CDR3 has 14 amino acids. The CDR3 reads CASSSRLAPETQYF. For the CDR3, the DNA is TGTGCCAGCAGCTCTCGGCTAGCCCCAGAGACCCAGTACTTC.

The sample holds many counts of this clonotype. V is TRBV18 and J is TRBJ2-3; D is perhaps TRBD2 (6 bases). CDR3 length equals 14 residues. V was clipped by 5 bases and J by 6 bases, with 15 bases between them. The germline V gene has CDR1 KGHSH and CDR2 LQKENI. This CDR3 reads CASSFSGEEDTQYF. The CDR3 coding sequence is TGTGCCAGCTCATTTAGCGGAGAAGAGGATACGCAGTATTTT.

V usage is TRBV5-1 and J usage is TRBJ2-7, with a possible D match to TRBD1 (6 bases). V lost 4 bases and J 7 bases, leaving 15 bases between the germline ends. The CDR3 loop spans 13 amino acids. Looked up from germline, CDR1 is SGHRS and CDR2 is YFSETQ. The CDR3 DNA is TGCGCCAGCAGCGGGACAAACCGAGGGGAGCAGTACTTC. Translating it yields CASSGTNRGEQYF.

V usage is TRBV13 and J usage is TRBJ2-7; D perhaps matches TRBD1 (6 bases). Germline V lookup: CDR1 PRHDT, CDR2 FYEKMQ (reference sequence). CDR3 length equals 12 residues. V dropped 4 bases and J dropped 9 bases, with 13 bases sitting between them. In DNA, the CDR3 is TGTGCCAGCAGCTCACAGGGAAAGGGGCAGTACTTC. It encodes CASSSQGKGQYF. The full variable domain, rest sourced from reference TRBV13 and TRBJ2-7, is AAGVIQSPRHLIKEKRETATLKCYPIPRHDTVYWYQQGPGQDPQFLISFYEKMQSDKGSIPDRFSAQQFSDYHSELNMSSLELGDSALYFCASSSQGKGQYFGPGTRLTVT.

In this sample, this clonotype turned up a few times. CDR3 DNA: TGTGCCAGCAGCCATGGGACAGTGAGGCCAGATACGCAGTATTTT. This translates into CASSHGTVRPDTQYF. The V gene is TRBV7-2, the J gene TRBJ2-3; 7 bases line up with TRBD1. V trimming: 5 bases; J trimming: 4 bases; junction bases outside the gene matches: 9. There are 15 residues in the CDR3. CDR1 and CDR2 from the germline V gene are SGHTA and FQGNSA. Full variable domain (remainder filled in from reference TRBV7-2 and TRBJ2-3): GAGVSQSPSNKVTEKGKDVELRCDPISGHTALYWYRQSLGQGLEFLIYFQGNSAPDKSGLPSDRFSAERTGGSVSTLTIQRTQQEDSAVYLCASSHGTVRPDTQYFGPGTRLTVL.

This chain links TRBV29-1 with TRBJ2-5, with TRBD2 matching over 8 bases. This CDR3 is 13 amino acids long. Germline V gives CDR1 SQVTM, CDR2 ANQGSEA. Unmatched junction bases numbered 4, after V lost 2 bases and J lost 5 bases. The CDR3 region is CSVEPGRVETQYF. CDR3 in DNA: TGCAGCGTTGAACCCGGGAGGGTTGAGACCCAGTACTTC.

Many counts were recorded for this clonotype. The CDR3 sequence is CASSLTDWVWFF. The CDR3 DNA follows: TGTGCCAGCAGTCTGACTGACTGGGTTTGGTTCTTC. J is TRBJ2-1 and V is TRBV28; D is undetermined. Looked up from germline, CDR1 is MDHEN and CDR2 is SYDVKM. The CDR3 sequence is 12 residues long. V shed 5 bases and J shed 15 bases, with 17 bases lying between them.